This T cell receptor beta chain was retrieved from a study of graft-versus-host responses after intestinal transplantation. Study at large: Each transplant was multivisceral, liver-intestinal, or isolated intestinal. Each recipient received anti-thymocyte globulin induction, then tacrolimus and steroids for roughly 3 years. General observations from the study: Researchers found GvH clones in recipient marrow, and some showed up first in ileum or blood. The presence of high graft-versus-host to host-versus-graft clonal ratios in allografts characterized patients with graft-donor T cell macrochimerism.

Points on this clone: Its target is not known.

Profiled with immunoSEQ multiplex PCR; TCRdb holds only in-frame clones, not every one. The data contain tens of thousands of clones, around 90% of them singletons. Sequenced material: unstimulated CD4+ T cells sorted from spleen or lymph node cells, taken before transplant. The TCR sequence derives from a human donor who was the organ donor for an intestinal transplant.

The CDR3: CASSPGLADPYEQYF. Here the CDR3 DNA reads TGTGCCAGCAGCCCCGGACTAGCGGATCCCTACGAGCAGTACTTC. The chain is built from TRBV9 and TRBJ2-7; 10 nucleotides match TRBD2. The CDR3 spans 15 residues. V lost 4 bases and J lost 2; bases outside the gene matches: 6. Germline V gene lookup returns CDR1 SGDLS and CDR2 YYNGEE.